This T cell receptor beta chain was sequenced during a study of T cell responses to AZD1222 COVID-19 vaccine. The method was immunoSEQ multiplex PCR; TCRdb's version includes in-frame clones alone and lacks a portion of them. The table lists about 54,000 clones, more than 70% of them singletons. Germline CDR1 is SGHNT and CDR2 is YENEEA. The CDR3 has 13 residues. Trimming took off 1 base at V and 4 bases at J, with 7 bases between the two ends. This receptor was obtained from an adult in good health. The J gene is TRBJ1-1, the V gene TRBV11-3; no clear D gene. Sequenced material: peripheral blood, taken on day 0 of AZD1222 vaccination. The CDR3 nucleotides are TGTGCCAGCAGCTTAGTAGATGGCACTGAAGCTTTCTTT. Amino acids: CASSLVDGTEAFF.